The 23 T cell receptor beta chains below come from one sample, sequenced in a study of blood T cell repertoires in COVID-19 (dated by TCRdb to the early 2020s). The library was obtained by the immunoSEQ multiplex PCR assay. The source is immuneACCESS, and TCRdb retained only in-frame sequences with V and J called. Part of the clones is not carried over; for the studies checked, unresolved V genes explain less than half of this, and the remainder is unexplained. This sample holds 25,000 to 35,000 clones; roughly nine tenths were observed only once. The leading ten clones occupy over 2% of the sample. Material: peripheral blood. Source of these receptors: a man aged 50-60 years with active COVID-19.

The CDR3: CASSQSKNIQYF. In nucleotides, the CDR3 is TGTGCCAGCAGCCAGTCCAAAAACATTCAGTACTTC. The chain carries TRBV12-3 or TRBV12-4 and TRBJ2-4; D is unresolved. V dropped 6 bases and J dropped 2 bases, with 5 bases sitting between them. The CDR3 runs 12 residues.

This chain uses TRBV3-1 (or the pseudogene TRBV3-2) with TRBJ1-4; 10 nucleotides match TRBD1. Trimming at V came to 0 bases and at J to 4 bases, leaving 5 bases not matched to a gene. The germline CDR1 and CDR2 sequences are LGHDT and YNNKEL (reference sequence). The CDR3 consists of 17 residues. CDR3 loop: CASSQDMGQGSNEKLFF. The CDR3 DNA reads as TGTGCCAGCAGCCAAGATATGGGACAGGGGAGTAATGAAAAACTGTTTTTT.

V is TRBV6-6 and J is TRBJ1-1, with D perhaps TRBD1 (6 bases). Trimming left V 6 bases short and J 4 bases short, with 15 bases between. The germline gives CDR1 MNHNY, CDR2 SVGAGI (reference sequence). This CDR3 contains 14 residues. In nucleotides, the CDR3 is TGTGCCAGCAGACCTACAGGGCGAGTCACTGAAGCTTTCTTT. Translation gives CASRPTGRVTEAFF.

This clone was counted a single time. This chain uses TRBV24-1 with TRBJ2-1; 7 bases are shared with TRBD1. The CDR3 loop spans 15 amino acids. Germline loops: CDR1 KGHDR, CDR2 SFDVKD. Losses at the gene ends were 5 bases for V and 2 bases for J; bases not matched to a gene: 5. CDR3 residues: CATSGGQGAYNEQFF. The CDR3 bases are TGTGCCACCAGTGGGGGGCAGGGGGCCTACAATGAGCAGTTCTTC.

The sample holds one count of this clone. J is TRBJ1-4 and V is TRBV19; 9 nucleotides agree with TRBD1. This CDR3 comprises 13 residues. Germline V gives CDR1 LNHDA, CDR2 SQIVND (reference sequence). V gave up 8 bases and J gave up 8 bases; unmatched junction bases: 6. The CDR3 is CASRDRGREKLFF. CDR3 DNA sequence: TGTGCCAGTCGCGACAGGGGGAGGGAAAAACTGTTTTTT.

This rearrangement joins TRBV20-1 to TRBJ1-5; D is ambiguous. Trimming left V 3 bases short and J 1 base short, with 13 bases between. From germline, CDR1 is DFQATT and CDR2 SNEGSKA (reference sequence). This CDR3 is built from 15 residues. This CDR3 reads CSASAGSISNQPQHF. The CDR3 nucleotides read TGCAGTGCTAGTGCAGGTTCGATCAGCAATCAGCCCCAGCATTTT.

V and J are TRBV28 and TRBJ2-1, with 8 bases fitting TRBD2. J was trimmed by 7 bases and V by 5 bases; bases with no gene match: 7. The CDR3 is made up of 14 amino acids. Germline V lookup: CDR1 MDHEN, CDR2 SYDVKM. CDR3 amino acids: CASSRTGGGNEQFF. The CDR3 DNA is TGTGCCAGCAGTCGAACCGGGGGGGGGAATGAGCAGTTCTTC.

J is TRBJ1-2 and V is TRBV19; TRBD1 might be the D (6 bases). Per the germline V gene, CDR1 is LNHDA and CDR2 is SQIVND (reference sequence). The CDR3 is 17 residues long. Trimming left V 3 bases short and J 4 bases short, with 21 bases between. CDR3 coding DNA: TGTGCCAGTAGTATTATGGTGGCGGGGGGCGTATCCTATGGCTACACCTTC. Translated: CASSIMVAGGVSYGYTF.

The chain employs TRBV4-2 and TRBJ2-7, with 10 bases that match TRBD1. CDR3 length: 17 residues. CDR1 LGHNA and CDR2 YNFKEQ come from the germline V gene. V lost 0 bases, J lost 3 bases, and 8 bases stayed unmatched. The CDR3 region is CASSQDQDRGVYYEQYF. The CDR3 DNA is TGTGCCAGCAGCCAAGACCAGGACAGGGGGGTTTACTACGAGCAGTACTTC.

In its sample, this clone was seen once. J is TRBJ1-5 and V is TRBV10-2, with a tentative D call TRBD1 (6 bases). The length of the CDR3 is 12 residues. V was cut by 10 bases and J by 3 bases, with 10 bases left in between. Germline V lookup: CDR1 WSHSY, CDR2 SAAADI. The CDR3 reads CATRDTNQPQHF. The CDR3 DNA sequence: TGCGCCACCAGGGACACCAATCAGCCCCAGCATTTT.

This rearrangement joins TRBV30 to TRBJ1-1, with D uncertain. CDR3 size: 15 residues. Germline V gene data show CDR1 as GTSNPN and CDR2 as SVGIG (reference sequence). Trimming shortened V by 0 bases and J by 1 base, and 12 bases separated the two germline ends. The CDR3 region is CAWSVPFGRNTEAFF. The CDR3 DNA reads as TGTGCCTGGAGTGTACCTTTTGGGAGGAACACTGAAGCTTTCTTT.

This clone was seen once. The chain couples TRBV4-1 to TRBJ1-6; TRBD1 is a possible D gene (6 bases). The CDR3 is 16 residues long. The V and J ends lost 4 bases and 14 bases respectively, with 24 bases between them. Germline CDR1 reads MGHRA; CDR2 reads YSYEKL. CDR3 residues: CASSLTTGTPAPTLHF. DNA of the CDR3: TGCGCCAGCAGCCTAACGACAGGAACACCCGCCCCCACCCTCCACTTT.

The genes are TRBV2 and TRBJ1-4, with TRBD1 matching over 9 bases. V gave up 6 bases and J gave up 8 bases; unmatched junction bases: 10. Germline CDR1 is SNHLY and CDR2 is FYNNEI. This CDR3 region has 15 residues. The CDR3 region is CASSPNGQGWEKLFF. CDR3 in DNA: TGTGCCAGCAGCCCCAACGGACAGGGGTGGGAAAAACTGTTTTTT.

The genes are TRBV27 and TRBJ1-2, with 9 nucleotides matching TRBD1. CDR3 size: 14 residues. Trimming at V came to 5 bases and at J to 4 bases, leaving 5 bases not matched to a gene. Germline assignment: CDR1 MNHEY and CDR2 SMNVEV (reference sequence). CDR3 in DNA: TGTGCCAGCAGTGCCCGGGACAGGGTCTATGGCTACACCTTC. Its protein product is CASSARDRVYGYTF.

The rearrangement uses TRBV25-1 and TRBJ2-3, with TRBD2 as a possible D gene (5 bases). This CDR3 is 15 amino acids long. The V gene's germline CDR1 is MGHDK and CDR2 SYGVNS. The V and J ends lost 5 bases and 0 bases respectively, with 12 bases between them. CDR3 sequence reads: CASSPSRGSTDTQYF. In DNA, the CDR3 is TGTGCCAGCAGTCCCTCTCGCGGGAGCACAGATACGCAGTATTTT.

J is TRBJ2-5 and V is TRBV19, with 7 bases identical to TRBD2. J lost 3 bases, V lost 6 bases, and 7 bases had no gene match. Per the germline V gene, CDR1 is LNHDA and CDR2 is SQIVND (reference sequence). The CDR3 covers 14 residues. The CDR3 reads CASSLGGLEETQYF. CDR3 nucleotide sequence: TGTGCCAGTAGCCTGGGGGGGTTGGAAGAGACCCAGTACTTC.

The DNA for the CDR3 is TGTGCCAGCAGCGTAACTAGCGCCCAACAGCAGTTCTTC. Translation: CASSVTSAQQQFF. The chain links TRBV9 to TRBJ2-1, with 7 bases lining up with TRBD2. This CDR3 has 13 residues. Germline CDR1 is SGDLS and CDR2 is YYNGEE. V lost 1 base, J lost 11 bases, and 6 bases stayed unmatched.

CDR3 protein: CASSALAGHTGELFF. DNA for the CDR3: TGTGCCAGCAGTGCACTAGCGGGACACACCGGGGAGCTGTTTTTT. The rearrangement joins TRBV6-4 to TRBJ2-2; 10 nucleotides line up with TRBD2. Germline assignment: CDR1 MRHNA and CDR2 SNTAGT. The V and J ends lost 4 bases and 3 bases, in that order; junction bases with no gene match: 2. This CDR3 contains 15 residues.

The chain joins TRBV7-8 to TRBJ2-5; D may be TRBD2 (6 bases). Germline assignment: CDR1 SGHVS and CDR2 FQNEAQ. Trimming cost V 0 bases and J 1 base, with 15 bases left between them. This CDR3 is built from 17 residues. CDR3 amino acids: CASSLANWGGFQETQYF. The DNA for the CDR3 is TGTGCCAGCAGCTTAGCTAACTGGGGAGGATTCCAAGAGACCCAGTACTTC.

The chain combines TRBV19 with TRBJ2-7, with D possibly being TRBD2 (6 bases). Trimming cost V 1 base and J 6 bases, with 19 bases left between them. The CDR3 runs to 16 residues. In germline, CDR1 is LNHDA, CDR2 SQIVND (reference sequence). The CDR3 DNA is TGTGCCAGTAGTATAGGTTTGGTCTCTGGAGGGGCCGAGCAGTACTTC. Its translation: CASSIGLVSGGAEQYF.

V gene TRBV7-9 combines with J gene TRBJ2-1, with TRBD2 matching 11 bases. Germline loops: CDR1 SEHNR, CDR2 FQNEAQ (reference sequence). The CDR3 is 17 amino acids. With V trimmed by 1 base and J by 12 bases, 14 bases remained unmatched. This chain's CDR3 is CASSLEYSGRAAEGQFF. The CDR3 DNA is TGTGCCAGCAGCTTAGAGTATAGCGGGAGGGCGGCCGAGGGGCAGTTCTTC.

This chain links TRBV30 with TRBJ2-7; D is unclear. Germline CDR1 reads GTSNPN; CDR2 reads SVGIG (reference sequence). The germline V and J ends were trimmed by 4 bases and 0 bases, with 13 bases remaining between them. This CDR3 has 14 residues. The CDR3 bases are TGTGCCTGGAACGGAGACCCAAACTCCTACGAGCAGTACTTC. It codes for CAWNGDPNSYEQYF.

The chain recombines TRBV5-1 with TRBJ1-6, with D unresolved. Per germline, CDR1 SGHRS and CDR2 YFSETQ. This CDR3 is 16 amino acids long. V shed 2 bases and J shed 0 bases, with 9 bases lying between them. The CDR3 DNA follows: TGCGCCAGCAGCTTAACCGGGAGCTCCTATAATTCACCCCTCCACTTT. Protein sequence: CASSLTGSSYNSPLHF. Supplemented by reference TRBV5-1 and TRBJ1-6, the full variable domain reads KAGVTQTPRYLIKTRGQQVTLSCSPISGHRSVSWYQQTPGQGLQFLFEYFSETQRNKGNFPGRFSGRQFSNSRSEMNVSTLELGDSALYLCASSLTGSSYNSPLHFGNGTRLTVT.